The 32 T cell receptor beta chains below all came from one sample that was sequenced in a study of T cell responses to AZD1222 COVID-19 vaccine. The method was immunoSEQ multiplex PCR; TCRdb's version includes in-frame clones alone and lacks a portion of them. The repertoire holds roughly 130,000 clones, with 91% as singletons. The input for sequencing was peripheral blood, taken on day 0 of AZD1222 vaccination. The receptor source for this set is an adult in good health.

The V gene is TRBV16, the J gene TRBJ2-1; tentative D call: TRBD2 (5 bases). Per germline, CDR1 KGHSY and CDR2 FQNENV. The length of the CDR3 is 14 residues. Trimming removed 3 bases at V and 0 bases at J, with 6 bases between. For the CDR3, the DNA is TGTGCCAGCAGCCAGGGAGACTCCTACAATGAGCAGTTCTTC. Protein: CASSQGDSYNEQFF.

The table lists this clone with a count of one. The rearrangement joins TRBV5-6 to TRBJ2-3, with D hard to call. The CDR3 spans 11 residues. The V end lost 4 bases, the J end lost 3 bases, and 3 bases lay between the germline ends. Germline CDR1 is SGHDT and CDR2 is YYEEEE. For the CDR3, the DNA is TGTGCCAGCAGCGTGACAGATACGCAGTATTTT. This codes for CASSVTDTQYF. Variable domain in full (rest from reference TRBV5-6 and TRBJ2-3): DAGVTQSPTHLIKTRGQQVTLRCSPKSGHDTVSWYQQALGQGPQFIFQYYEEEERQRGNFPDRFSGHQFPNYSSELNVNALLLGDSALYLCASSVTDTQYFGPGTRLTVL.

The chain is built from TRBV9 and TRBJ2-2; D gene ambiguous. Germline CDR1 and CDR2: SGDLS and YYNGEE. V lost 1 base and J lost 1, with 11 bases in between. The CDR3 extends over 16 amino acids. The CDR3 protein is CASSVSLNGNTGELFF. In DNA form, the CDR3 reads TGTGCCAGCAGCGTATCTTTAAACGGGAACACCGGGGAGCTGTTTTTT.

The chain couples TRBV11-3 to TRBJ2-7; possibly TRBD2 for D (6 bases). From germline, CDR1 is SGHNT and CDR2 YENEEA. This CDR3 has 14 amino acids. Trimming shortened V by 3 bases and J by 2 bases, and 11 bases separated the two germline ends. The CDR3 protein is CASSFGGIAYEQYF. The CDR3 DNA is TGTGCCAGCAGCTTCGGGGGAATAGCCTACGAGCAGTACTTC.

The chain uses TRBV7-8 and TRBJ1-2; no firm D call. Germline CDR1 SGHVS, CDR2 FQNEAQ. The V end lost 2 bases, the J end lost 8 bases, and 12 bases lay between the germline ends. This CDR3 spans 13 amino acids. DNA of the CDR3: TGTGCCAGCAGCTTACCCCGTATGACGGGCTACACCTTC. Translating gives CASSLPRMTGYTF.

The rearrangement links TRBV3-1 (or the pseudogene TRBV3-2) to TRBJ1-6; D may be TRBD1 (6 bases). Trimming removed 1 base at V and 11 bases at J, with 15 bases between. Germline V gene lookup returns CDR1 LGHDT and CDR2 YNNKEL (reference sequence). The CDR3 runs 15 residues. CDR3 bases: TGTGCCAGCAGCCAAGTTTGGGGACAAGAAACACCCCTCCACTTT. Translated: CASSQVWGQETPLHF.

V is TRBV7-8 and J is TRBJ1-5; D is possibly TRBD1 (6 bases). Germline V gives CDR1 SGHVS, CDR2 FQNEAQ. Trimming cost V 2 bases and J 6 bases, with 8 bases left between them. The CDR3 contains 13 residues. CDR3 in amino acids: CASSLTGSQPQHF. The CDR3 nucleotides are TGTGCCAGCAGCTTAACAGGGTCTCAGCCCCAGCATTTT.

The chain is built from TRBV10-1 and TRBJ1-3, with a tentative D call TRBD1 (6 bases). Trimming stripped 6 bases from V and 2 bases from J, with 11 bases between. The CDR3 totals 14 residues. CDR1 and CDR2 from the germline V gene are WNHNN and SYGVQD (reference sequence). CDR3 bases: TGCGCCAGCAGGCCTACAGGGACTGGAAACACCATATATTTT. Protein sequence: CASRPTGTGNTIYF.

This clone was observed once. J is TRBJ2-7 and V is TRBV15; no reliable D call. This CDR3 contains 12 residues. Trimming stripped 6 bases from V and 4 bases from J, with 10 bases between. The germline V gene encodes CDR1 LNHNV and CDR2 YYDKDF (reference sequence). The CDR3 nucleotides read TGTGCCACCAGTGCACAGATATACGAGCAGTACTTC. Translation gives CATSAQIYEQYF.

This clone was picked up a small number of times. The J gene is TRBJ2-7, the V gene TRBV5-1; D gene ambiguous. Germline V gene data show CDR1 as SGHRS and CDR2 as YFSETQ. Trimming left V 0 bases short and J 5 bases short, with 3 bases between. CDR3 size: 11 residues. CDR3 sequence (DNA): TGCGCCAGCAGCTTGGGGGACGAGCAGTACTTC. Amino acid sequence: CASSLGDEQYF.

The rearrangement links TRBV5-6 to TRBJ1-3; the D gene is possibly TRBD1 (5 bases). Germline V gene sequence: CDR1 SGHDT, CDR2 YYEEEE. The CDR3 totals 15 residues. V lost 7 bases and J lost 0, with 14 bases in between. In DNA form, the CDR3 reads TGTGCCAGCGCTTGGGGCTACGTCTCTGGAAACACCATATATTTT. Its protein is CASAWGYVSGNTIYF. Full variable domain (outside the CDR3, taken from reference TRBV5-6 and TRBJ1-3): DAGVTQSPTHLIKTRGQQVTLRCSPKSGHDTVSWYQQALGQGPQFIFQYYEEEERQRGNFPDRFSGHQFPNYSSELNVNALLLGDSALYLCASAWGYVSGNTIYFGEGSWLTVV.

The chain is built from TRBV13 and TRBJ1-1; D is undetermined. The length of the CDR3 is 14 residues. The germline V and J ends were trimmed by 5 bases and 0 bases, with 10 bases remaining between them. CDR1 is PRHDT and CDR2 is FYEKMQ in the germline V gene (reference sequence). CDR3 amino acids: CASSDTGVNTEAFF. The CDR3 region has the DNA TGTGCCAGCAGCGACACCGGGGTGAACACTGAAGCTTTCTTT. The full variable domain, in which reference TRBV13 and TRBJ1-1 provide the parts outside the CDR3, is AAGVIQSPRHLIKEKRETATLKCYPIPRHDTVYWYQQGPGQDPQFLISFYEKMQSDKGSIPDRFSAQQFSDYHSELNMSSLELGDSALYFCASSDTGVNTEAFFGQGTRLTVV.

V is TRBV9 and J is TRBJ2-1; a possible D gene is TRBD1 (7 bases). In germline, CDR1 is SGDLS, CDR2 YYNGEE. V shed 4 bases and J shed 0 bases, with 11 bases lying between them. The CDR3 has 15 amino acids. As DNA, the CDR3 is TGTGCCAGCAGCCCCCAGGGGGGCTCCTACAATGAGCAGTTCTTC. As protein: CASSPQGGSYNEQFF.

The gene calls are TRBV7-2 and TRBJ1-6; D gene unclear. Germline V gene lookup returns CDR1 SGHTA and CDR2 FQGNSA. The CDR3 covers 16 residues. V lost 1 base and J lost 10, with 17 bases in between. CDR3 sequence (DNA): TGTGCCAGCAGCTTAGGAGGTGTAGGGTATTCCTCACCCCTCCACTTT. Encoded protein: CASSLGGVGYSSPLHF. The full variable domain, in which reference TRBV7-2 and TRBJ1-6 provide the parts outside the CDR3, is GAGVSQSPSNKVTEKGKDVELRCDPISGHTALYWYRQSLGQGLEFLIYFQGNSAPDKSGLPSDRFSAERTGGSVSTLTIQRTQQEDSAVYLCASSLGGVGYSSPLHFGNGTRLTVT.

The chain joins TRBV5-1 to TRBJ2-7; TRBD2 aligns across 9 bases. CDR3 size: 14 residues. With 2 bases clipped from V and 6 bases from J, the junction kept 6 bases outside the gene matches. The germline gives CDR1 SGHRS, CDR2 YFSETQ. The CDR3 DNA reads TGCGCCAGCAGCTTAGGGAGCGGGAGGTCCGAGCAGTACTTC. This codes for CASSLGSGRSEQYF. The whole variable domain, filled in from reference TRBV5-1 and TRBJ2-7, reads KAGVTQTPRYLIKTRGQQVTLSCSPISGHRSVSWYQQTPGQGLQFLFEYFSETQRNKGNFPGRFSGRQFSNSRSEMNVSTLELGDSALYLCASSLGSGRSEQYFGPGTRLTVT.

J is TRBJ1-5 and V is TRBV4-1; D call uncertain. CDR3 length equals 14 residues. Trimming shortened V by 1 base and J by 4 bases, and 8 bases separated the two germline ends. Per germline, CDR1 MGHRA and CDR2 YSYEKL. The CDR3 sequence is CASSQGNGNQPQHF. CDR3 coding DNA: TGCGCCAGCAGCCAAGGGAACGGAAATCAGCCCCAGCATTTT.

This chain joins TRBV6-5 and TRBJ2-1, with TRBD1 matching over 7 bases. With 7 bases clipped from V and 0 bases from J, the junction kept 3 bases outside the gene matches. Germline V lookup: CDR1 MNHEY, CDR2 SVGAGI. The CDR3 has 14 residues. The CDR3 sequence is CASNRDSSYNEQFF. The CDR3, as DNA: TGTGCCAGCAACCGGGACAGCTCCTACAATGAGCAGTTCTTC.

The J gene is TRBJ1-2, the V gene TRBV27; D is unclear. The germline V and J ends were trimmed by 10 bases and 2 bases, with 14 bases remaining between them. Germline lookup yields CDR1 MNHEY and CDR2 SMNVEV (reference sequence). This CDR3 has 13 residues. The CDR3 nucleotides read TGTGCCACCGCGAAAGGACCGAACTATGGCTACACCTTC. Protein sequence: CATAKGPNYGYTF.

This chain connects TRBV12-3 or TRBV12-4 to TRBJ2-1; D is perhaps TRBD2 (5 bases). V was pared by 0 bases and J by 12 bases, with 6 bases between. CDR3 length: 11 residues. CDR3: CASSLAGGQFF. The CDR3 DNA sequence: TGTGCCAGCAGTTTAGCCGGAGGGCAGTTCTTC.

The gene calls are TRBV13 and TRBJ2-7; 10 bases fit TRBD2. J was trimmed by 7 bases and V by 6 bases; bases with no gene match: 15. Germline assignment: CDR1 PRHDT and CDR2 FYEKMQ (reference sequence). This CDR3 is built from 16 residues. The CDR3 nucleotides are TGTGCCAGCAGAGAACTTGCTAGCGGGAGAGTTCGGGAGCAGTACTTC. Translation gives CASRELASGRVREQYF.

This clone was seen once. The chain couples TRBV6-1 to TRBJ1-1; D is ambiguous. CDR3 length equals 12 residues. The V end was cut by 2 bases, the J end by 4 bases, with 5 bases between. The germline gives CDR1 MNHNS, CDR2 SASEGT. CDR3 in amino acids: CASSERFTEAFF. The CDR3 DNA reads TGTGCCAGCAGTGAACGGTTCACTGAAGCTTTCTTT.

The V call is TRBV10-3, the J call TRBJ2-3; 12 nucleotides line up with TRBD2. CDR1 ENHRY and CDR2 SYGVKD come from the germline V gene. Trimming took 5 bases from V and 5 from J; bases not matched to a gene: 11. The CDR3 is 17 residues long. The CDR3 loop reads CAISRLAGVSGGDTQYF. In nucleotides, the CDR3 is TGTGCCATCAGTCGACTAGCGGGAGTCTCTGGGGGAGATACGCAGTATTTT.

With respect to this clone: Other DNA sequences in this sample translate to the same CDR3. For the CDR3, the DNA is TGTGCCAGCTCGGGACAAGCGAACACTGAAGCTTTCTTT. Its protein is CASSGQANTEAFF. The chain links TRBV18 to TRBJ1-1; perhaps TRBD1 as D (6 bases). Germline V CDR1 and CDR2: KGHSH, LQKENI. The CDR3 contains 13 residues. The V end lost 6 bases, the J end lost 1 base, and 9 bases lay between the germline ends.

This chain uses TRBV9 with TRBJ1-5, with D perhaps matching TRBD1 (5 bases). V shed 3 bases and J shed 7 bases, with 14 bases lying between them. CDR1 and CDR2 from the germline V gene are SGDLS and YYNGEE. CDR3 length: 14 amino acids. The CDR3 sequence is CASSAQGMNQPQHF. CDR3 sequence (DNA): TGTGCCAGCAGCGCCCAGGGCATGAACCAGCCCCAGCATTTT. Combining the CDR3 with reference TRBV9 and TRBJ1-5 gives the whole variable domain DSGVTQTPKHLITATGQRVTLRCSPRSGDLSVYWYQQSLDQGLQFLIQYYNGEERAKGNILERFSAQQFPDLHSELNLSSLELGDSALYFCASSAQGMNQPQHFGDGTRLSIL.

There are a few counts of this clone. The chain joins TRBV6-2 or TRBV6-3 to TRBJ2-2; D is ambiguous. The germline V and J ends were trimmed by 5 bases and 4 bases, with 14 bases remaining between them. Germline V gives CDR1 MNHEY, CDR2 SVGEGT. CDR3 length equals 15 residues. The CDR3 DNA reads TGTGCCAGCAGTCGACACGAGGTCGGCACCGGGGAGCTGTTTTTT. Translated: CASSRHEVGTGELFF.

This chain uses TRBV6-5 with TRBJ2-1, with 7 bases that match TRBD2. Trimming removed 0 bases from V and 4 bases from J; junction bases left unmatched: 0. This CDR3 has 14 amino acids. Germline loops: CDR1 MNHEY, CDR2 SVGAGI. In nucleotides, the CDR3 is TGTGCCAGCAGTTACTCGGGAGGGTACAATGAGCAGTTCTTC. This codes for CASSYSGGYNEQFF.

The chain uses TRBV5-1 and TRBJ2-2; D perhaps matches TRBD1 (5 bases). Germline values: CDR1 SGHRS, CDR2 YFSETQ. The V gene lost 5 bases and the J gene lost 4 bases, with 12 bases spanning the gap. This CDR3 has 14 amino acids. The CDR3 coding sequence is TGCGCCAGCAGGGACACGATTTCCACCGGGGAGCTGTTTTTT. Encoded protein: CASRDTISTGELFF.

The rearrangement links TRBV19 to TRBJ1-5; D gene unclear. This CDR3 region has 17 residues. In germline, CDR1 is LNHDA, CDR2 SQIVND (reference sequence). V shed 1 base and J shed 0 bases, with 13 bases lying between them. The CDR3 coding sequence is TGTGCCAGTAGTATAGCGAAGGGCTCCTATAGCAATCAGCCCCAGCATTTT. This sequence encodes CASSIAKGSYSNQPQHF.

The chain links TRBV7-2 to TRBJ1-1, with D possibly matching TRBD1 (5 bases). The CDR3 is made up of 14 amino acids. V gave up 2 bases and J gave up 1 base, with 8 bases separating them. CDR1 is SGHTA and CDR2 is FQGNSA in the germline V gene. The CDR3 DNA reads as TGTGCCAGCAGCTTATATCAGGGGAACACTGAAGCTTTCTTT. Translating gives CASSLYQGNTEAFF.

The genes are TRBV19 and TRBJ1-5, with 9 bases matching TRBD1. The J segment lost 3 bases and the V segment lost 1 base, leaving 7 bases of the junction unmatched. The germline gives CDR1 LNHDA, CDR2 SQIVND (reference sequence). The CDR3 has 17 amino acids. The CDR3 region has the DNA TGTGCCAGTAGTATAGTAGGGACAGGGACCTTCAATCAGCCCCAGCATTTT. Its protein product is CASSIVGTGTFNQPQHF.

This clone came up once. The genes are TRBV7-9 and TRBJ1-1; D is uncertain. The V and J ends lost 2 bases and 3 bases respectively, with 10 bases between them. Germline V gives CDR1 SEHNR, CDR2 FQNEAQ (reference sequence). The CDR3 runs 14 residues. CDR3 DNA sequence: TGTGCCAGCAGCTTACGGGAGGCCGACACTGAAGCTTTCTTT. Amino acids: CASSLREADTEAFF.

The chain has TRBV2 and TRBJ2-7; D is possibly TRBD1 or TRBD2 (5 bases each). The germline V and J ends were trimmed by 11 bases and 2 bases, with 16 bases remaining between them. Germline CDR1 SNHLY, CDR2 FYNNEI. The CDR3 runs 13 residues. The CDR3, as DNA: TGTGCCGGGAGAGACAGTGGAGCCTACGAGCAGTACTTC. Protein product: CAGRDSGAYEQYF.